Shown below are 30 T cell receptor beta chains from a single sample sequenced in a study of cytomegalovirus exposure and HLA in healthy donors. This PCR relied on a set of 60 Vbeta primers and 13 Jbeta primers. Measured with immunoSEQ multiplex PCR; TCRdb has only the in-frame clones, and not every one. The sample includes 170,000 or so clones, about four fifths of them seen just once. The sequenced sample consisted of PBMCs. The origin of the receptors is a girl between 10 and 17 years old in good health and CMV-seropositive.

The V and J genes are TRBV6-1 and TRBJ1-2, with D maybe TRBD1 (5 bases). In germline, CDR1 is MNHNS, CDR2 SASEGT. The CDR3 runs 16 residues. V lost 4 bases, J lost 3 bases, and 18 bases lay in between. This CDR3 is CASSAHRKPFYYGYTF. CDR3 DNA: TGTGCCAGCAGTGCCCACAGGAAACCCTTTTACTATGGCTACACCTTC.

This chain joins TRBV11-2 and TRBJ2-1, with D possibly TRBD1 on 6 matching bases. V shed 5 bases and J shed 2 bases, with 13 bases lying between them. Germline CDR1 SGHAT, CDR2 FQNNGV. The CDR3 sequence is 15 residues long. CDR3 in amino acids: CASSLISGAYNEQFF. CDR3 bases: TGTGCCAGCAGCCTCATCTCAGGGGCCTACAATGAGCAGTTCTTC.

The rearrangement uses TRBV7-9 and TRBJ1-1; D is perhaps TRBD1 (6 bases). The V and J ends lost 1 base and 1 base respectively, with 19 bases between them. Germline V gene lookup returns CDR1 SEHNR and CDR2 FQNEAQ (reference sequence). The CDR3 covers 18 residues. The DNA of the CDR3 is TGTGCCAGCAGCTTAGGCGGGAGGGGGGCCCTGGAGAACACTGAAGCTTTCTTT. Residues: CASSLGGRGALENTEAFF.

This clone was observed a handful of times. The chain is built from TRBV4-1 and TRBJ1-1; D remains unclear. CDR1 is MGHRA and CDR2 is YSYEKL in the germline V gene. The ends were cut back, 11 bases at V and 5 bases at J, with 18 bases in the middle. The CDR3 contains 13 residues. CDR3 in DNA: TGCGCCGCCAAAAGAGGACCGGGGACTGAAGCTTTCTTT. It is translated as CAAKRGPGTEAFF.

This clone was recorded a few times. Here the CDR3 DNA reads TGTGCCAGCAGTGAATGGGACAGCATCCAAGAACGGAACACTGAAGCTTTCTTT. Translated: CASSEWDSIQERNTEAFF. This chain links TRBV25-1 with TRBJ1-1; 7 nucleotides align to TRBD1. Germline V CDR1 and CDR2: MGHDK, SYGVNS. The junction had 12 bases not matched to a gene; V was cut back by 1 base and J by 1 base. The CDR3 length is 18 residues.

This clone has only a few counts. The V gene is TRBV5-1, the J gene TRBJ2-1, with D perhaps matching TRBD2 (7 bases). Germline V lookup: CDR1 SGHRS, CDR2 YFSETQ. The CDR3 extends over 13 amino acids. Trimming left V 2 bases short and J 10 bases short, with 13 bases between. In DNA form, the CDR3 reads TGCGCCAGCAGCTTAGTCGGGGGGCGCGAGCAGTTCTTC. Protein sequence: CASSLVGGREQFF.

V usage is TRBV2 and J usage is TRBJ1-2; D remains unclear. CDR1 is SNHLY and CDR2 is FYNNEI in the germline V gene. This CDR3 comprises 15 residues. Between the trimmed V and J ends, which lost 2 bases and 5 bases, there was a span of 15 bases. CDR3 coding DNA: TGTGCCAGCAGTGAAAGAGATACTGCCGGGTATGGCTACACCTTC. The encoded protein is CASSERDTAGYGYTF.

The rearrangement links TRBV18 to TRBJ1-1; 9 nucleotides agree with TRBD1. Trimming at V came to 1 base and at J to 10 bases, leaving 16 bases not matched to a gene. Germline V CDR1 and CDR2: KGHSH, LQKENI. The CDR3 runs 17 residues. CDR3 nucleotides: TGTGCCAGCTCACCACGAGACCAGGACAGGGGCGCGATAGGAGCTTTCTTT. This translates into CASSPRDQDRGAIGAFF.

This clone turned up a few times. The rearrangement uses TRBV28 and TRBJ2-6, with D maybe TRBD1 (5 bases). Per the germline V gene, CDR1 is MDHEN and CDR2 is SYDVKM. The length of the CDR3 is 16 residues. V lost 8 bases and J lost 1, with 15 bases in between. The CDR3 bases are TGTGCCAGCGGCCAAGGAAGGGGTTCTGGGGCCAACGTCCTGACTTTC. Amino acid sequence: CASGQGRGSGANVLTF.

The gene calls are TRBV5-8 and TRBJ2-5; 14 bases fit TRBD2. The germline gives CDR1 SGHTS, CDR2 YDEGEE. This CDR3 is 18 amino acids long. V shed 4 bases and J 0 bases; nucleotides not matched to a gene: 8. As DNA, the CDR3 is TGTGCCAGCAGCGTAGGGACTAGCGGGGGTCTGTACCAAGAGACCCAGTACTTC. It specifies CASSVGTSGGLYQETQYF.

J is TRBJ2-7 and V is TRBV18, with a possible D match to TRBD1 (5 bases). This CDR3 contains 12 residues. CDR1 is KGHSH and CDR2 is LQKENI in the germline V gene. Trimming shortened V by 5 bases and J by 6 bases, and 11 bases separated the two germline ends. CDR3 residues: CASSIDRAEQYF. CDR3 in DNA: TGTGCCAGCTCAATAGACAGAGCCGAGCAGTACTTC.

This chain joins TRBV6-1 and TRBJ2-1, with 13 bases identical to TRBD2. CDR1 and CDR2 from the germline V gene are MNHNS and SASEGT. After removal of 6 bases from V and 9 bases from J, the junction contained 8 bases not matched to a gene. The CDR3 is made up of 15 amino acids. In DNA, the CDR3 is TGTGCCAGCAGCCCCACTAGCGGGGGGGCGGGTGAGCAGTTCTTC. Residues: CASSPTSGGAGEQFF.

This rearrangement joins TRBV5-6 to TRBJ1-1; D remains unclear. Germline V gene data show CDR1 as SGHDT and CDR2 as YYEEEE. The CDR3 contains 15 residues. The V and J ends lost 1 base and 4 bases respectively, with 14 bases between them. CDR3 loop: CASSLRSKFTTEAFF. The CDR3 DNA follows: TGTGCCAGCAGCTTGCGGTCGAAGTTTACCACTGAAGCTTTCTTT.

The J gene is TRBJ2-7, the V gene TRBV7-9; 10 nucleotides agree with TRBD1. The length of the CDR3 is 16 residues. V shed 5 bases and J 2 bases; nucleotides not matched to a gene: 9. The germline CDR1 and CDR2 sequences are SEHNR and FQNEAQ (reference sequence). The DNA of the CDR3 is TGTGCCAGCAGCCGACCAGAGGGGACAGGGGCCTACGAGCAGTACTTC. Its protein product is CASSRPEGTGAYEQYF.

The rearrangement links TRBV7-3 to TRBJ2-5, with 9 bases fitting TRBD1. There are 14 residues in the CDR3. Germline V gene data show CDR1 as SGHTA and CDR2 as FQGTGA. V trimming: 2 bases; J trimming: 5 bases; junction bases outside the gene matches: 3. The CDR3 DNA follows: TGTGCCAGCAGCTTAGGGACAGGGATGGAGACCCAGTACTTC. Translating gives CASSLGTGMETQYF.

The rearrangement uses TRBV19 and TRBJ2-2; a possible D gene is TRBD1 (7 bases). CDR3 length: 13 residues. Germline V gene lookup returns CDR1 LNHDA and CDR2 SQIVND (reference sequence). The V gene lost 11 bases and the J gene lost 5 bases, with 15 bases spanning the gap. The CDR3 sequence: CAGETGRTGELFF. Written as DNA, the CDR3 is TGTGCCGGTGAGACAGGGAGGACCGGGGAGCTGTTTTTT.

The genes are TRBV5-4 and TRBJ1-1; 7 bases line up with TRBD1. This CDR3 contains 16 residues. Germline loops: CDR1 SGHNT, CDR2 YYREEE (reference sequence). V trimming: 4 bases; J trimming: 0 bases; junction bases outside the gene matches: 9. In DNA, the CDR3 is TGTGCCAGCAGCCATGAGGGACAGAACATGAACACTGAAGCTTTCTTT. Translated, it gives CASSHEGQNMNTEAFF. Drawing the rest from reference TRBV5-4 and TRBJ1-1, the complete variable domain is ETGVTQSPTHLIKTRGQQVTLRCSSQSGHNTVSWYQQALGQGPQFIFQYYREEENGRGNFPPRFSGLQFPNYSSELNVNALELDDSALYLCASSHEGQNMNTEAFFGQGTRLTVV.

V is TRBV7-9 and J is TRBJ2-1, with unresolved D. CDR1 is SEHNR, CDR2 FQNEAQ, per germline (reference sequence). V lost 4 bases to trimming and J lost 1 base, with 11 bases between them. The CDR3 is 15 residues long. CDR3 nucleotides: TGTGCCAGCAGCTCGAGTTTGCCATCCTACAATGAGCAGTTCTTC. It is translated as CASSSSLPSYNEQFF.

This clone has more than one count but fewer than ten. Mismatch with germline at one junction end may stem from a read error. The rearrangement links TRBV7-9 to TRBJ1-1; a possible D gene is TRBD1 (6 bases). Germline CDR1 SEHNR, CDR2 FQNEAQ (reference sequence). CDR3 size: 15 residues. The CDR3 region is CSSRSTGTRNTEAFF. Here the CDR3 DNA reads TGTTCCAGCAGGTCGACCGGGACAAGGAACACTGAAGCTTTCTTT.

V is TRBV15 and J is TRBJ1-2; D is uncertain. Germline CDR1 LNHNV, CDR2 YYDKDF (reference sequence). The CDR3 covers 17 residues. V dropped 2 bases and J dropped 3 bases, with 19 bases sitting between them. The CDR3 nucleotides read TGTGCCACCAGCAGAATTAAACAGAAGGCAAAGGACTATGGCTACACCTTC. Residues: CATSRIKQKAKDYGYTF.

The gene calls are TRBV9 and TRBJ1-4; D not certain. This CDR3 is built from 12 residues. CDR1 and CDR2 (germline): SGDLS, YYNGEE. The V end lost 6 bases, the J end lost 5 bases, and 8 bases lay between the germline ends. The CDR3: CASKSGNEKLFF. The CDR3 DNA reads as TGTGCCAGCAAGTCGGGGAATGAAAAACTGTTTTTT. The full variable domain, its missing parts supplied by reference TRBV9 and TRBJ1-4, is DSGVTQTPKHLITATGQRVTLRCSPRSGDLSVYWYQQSLDQGLQFLIQYYNGEERAKGNILERFSAQQFPDLHSELNLSSLELGDSALYFCASKSGNEKLFFGSGTQLSVL.

A word on this clone: Germline and junction disagree at one end, which may indicate a read error. The chain joins TRBV5-1 to TRBJ2-5; tentative D call: TRBD2 (5 bases). The germline V gene encodes CDR1 SGHRS and CDR2 YFSETQ. This CDR3 is built from 15 residues. For the CDR3, the DNA is TGCGCCAGCACCTTGGGTGTTAGCGACATAGAGACCCAGTACTTC. Its translation is CASTLGVSDIETQYF.

This chain connects TRBV18 to TRBJ2-1; tentative D call: TRBD2 (5 bases). There are 13 residues in the CDR3. Trimming removed 4 bases from V and 5 bases from J, with 9 bases in between. Germline V gives CDR1 KGHSH, CDR2 LQKENI. Written as DNA, the CDR3 is TGTGCCAGCTCACTAGGACTCCACAATGAGCAGTTCTTC. This codes for CASSLGLHNEQFF.

This chain links TRBV15 with TRBJ2-7, with D tentatively TRBD1 (6 bases). CDR3 size: 14 residues. Looked up from germline, CDR1 is LNHNV and CDR2 is YYDKDF (reference sequence). Trimming took off 1 base at V and 5 bases at J, with 12 bases between the two ends. The CDR3 bases are TGTGCCACCAGCAGAGGAGCCAGGGGCCACGAGCAGTACTTC. Protein: CATSRGARGHEQYF. The full variable domain, rest sourced from reference TRBV15 and TRBJ2-7, is DAMVIQNPRYQVTQFGKPVTLSCSQTLNHNVMYWYQQKSSQAPKLLFHYYDKDFNNEADTPDNFQSRRPNTSFCFLDIRSPGLGDTAMYLCATSRGARGHEQYFGPGTRLTVT.

This chain joins TRBV10-3 and TRBJ1-2; D not resolved. V dropped 0 bases and J dropped 5 bases, with 7 bases sitting between them. The length of the CDR3 is 13 residues. Germline CDR1 reads ENHRY; CDR2 reads SYGVKD. The CDR3 loop is CAISESDFYGYTF. The CDR3, as DNA: TGTGCCATCAGTGAGTCCGACTTTTATGGCTACACCTTC.

This clone was detected a few times. This chain uses TRBV4-1 with TRBJ1-5; D ambiguous. Trimming took 4 bases from V and 0 from J, leaving 10 bases between them. The CDR3 loop spans 15 amino acids. The germline CDR1 and CDR2 sequences are MGHRA and YSYEKL. CDR3 in amino acids: CASSPQIYSNQPQHF. In DNA, the CDR3 is TGCGCCAGCAGCCCTCAGATTTATAGCAATCAGCCCCAGCATTTT.

The chain couples TRBV9 to TRBJ1-2; D call uncertain. The CDR3 sequence is 13 residues long. Germline CDR1 SGDLS, CDR2 YYNGEE. The V gene lost 0 bases and the J gene lost 8 bases, with 11 bases spanning the gap. The CDR3 sequence: CASSVGFSRGYTF. DNA of the CDR3: TGTGCCAGCAGCGTAGGCTTCTCTCGGGGCTACACCTTC.

This chain links TRBV7-8 with TRBJ2-7; D gene unclear. The CDR3 covers 14 residues. V dropped 4 bases and J dropped 3 bases, with 13 bases sitting between them. Germline CDR1 is SGHVS and CDR2 is FQNEAQ. The CDR3 nucleotides are TGTGCCAGCAGCTCCCATGGGCCTTTCTACGAGCAGTACTTC. Translating gives CASSSHGPFYEQYF. The entire variable domain, with the rest obtained from reference TRBV7-8 and TRBJ2-7, is as follows: GAGVSQSPRYKVAKRGQDVALRCDPISGHVSLFWYQQALGQGPEFLTYFQNEAQLDKSGLPSDRFFAERPEGSVSTLKIQRTQQEDSAVYLCASSSHGPFYEQYFGPGTRLTVT.

V usage is TRBV2 and J usage is TRBJ1-1, with D perhaps matching TRBD1 (6 bases). Trimming removed 7 bases from V and 9 bases from J, with 18 bases in between. The CDR3 length is 13 residues. Germline values: CDR1 SNHLY, CDR2 FYNNEI. The CDR3 reads CASIIDQGNKAFF. The CDR3 DNA reads as TGTGCCAGCATTATAGATCAGGGGAACAAAGCTTTCTTT. The complete variable domain, with remaining parts taken from reference TRBV2 and TRBJ1-1, reads EPEVTQTPSHQVTQMGQEVILRCVPISNHLYFYWYRQILGQKVEFLVSFYNNEISEKSEIFDDQFSVERPDGSNFTLKIRSTKLEDSAMYFCASIIDQGNKAFFGQGTRLTVV.

The chain has TRBV27 and TRBJ2-5; the match to TRBD1 covers 11 bases. The junction had 7 bases not matched to a gene; V was cut back by 1 base and J by 0 bases. Germline V gives CDR1 MNHEY, CDR2 SMNVEV (reference sequence). There are 18 residues in the CDR3. CDR3 region: CASSLYPGTGGHQETQYF. The CDR3 bases are TGTGCCAGCAGTTTATACCCGGGGACAGGGGGACACCAAGAGACCCAGTACTTC.